These 24 T cell receptor beta chains came from one sample sequenced in a study of blood T cell repertoires in COVID-19. Data came from immunoSEQ multiplex PCR; TCRdb stores just in-frame clones and leaves some out. Here the sample spans over 200,000 clones, around 90% being singletons. What was sequenced was PBMCs or T cells enriched from blood (not recorded which). The receptors shown here come from a man aged 25-40 years who had recovered from COVID-19.

The chain recombines TRBV3-1 (or the pseudogene TRBV3-2) with TRBJ1-1; unclear D gene. Between the trimmed V and J ends, which lost 5 bases and 3 bases, there was a span of 7 bases. The CDR3 length is 12 residues. The V gene's germline CDR1 is LGHDT and CDR2 YNNKEL (reference sequence). Written as DNA, the CDR3 is TGTGCCAGCAGCATTCGGGACACTGAAGCTTTCTTT. Protein sequence: CASSIRDTEAFF.

The rearrangement joins TRBV9 to TRBJ1-6, with a tentative D call TRBD1 (5 bases). This CDR3 is built from 17 residues. Trimming stripped 3 bases from V and 0 bases from J, with 13 bases between. Germline-derived CDR1 and CDR2 are SGDLS and YYNGEE. The CDR3 region has the DNA TGTGCCAGCAGCGGCGGACACCCGAGCTCCTATAATTCACCCCTCCACTTT. It encodes CASSGGHPSSYNSPLHF.

V gene TRBV5-5 combines with J gene TRBJ1-5; TRBD1 is a possible D gene (6 bases). The germline CDR1 and CDR2 sequences are SGHKS and YYEKEE (reference sequence). The CDR3 runs 15 residues. The V end was cut by 3 bases, the J end by 7 bases, with 17 bases between. DNA of the CDR3: TGTGCCAGCAGCTGGGGGCGTATAGGGGAGCAGCCCCAGCATTTT. Translating gives CASSWGRIGEQPQHF.

A few counts support this clone. The rearrangement uses TRBV11-2 and TRBJ2-7; no definite D call. Germline-derived CDR1 and CDR2 are SGHAT and FQNNGV. CDR3 size: 14 residues. V was clipped by 1 base and J by 0 bases, with 7 bases between them. The CDR3 sequence is CASSLVESSYEQYF. DNA of the CDR3: TGTGCCAGCAGCTTAGTCGAGAGCTCCTACGAGCAGTACTTC.

The chain links TRBV3-1 (or the pseudogene TRBV3-2) to TRBJ2-3, with D maybe TRBD1 (6 bases). The CDR3 has 19 amino acids. CDR1 and CDR2 (germline): LGHDT, YNNKEL (reference sequence). V was trimmed by 6 bases and J by 6 bases, leaving 31 bases between them. This CDR3 is CASRDDNGSKGDNGDTQYF. The CDR3 DNA reads TGTGCCAGCAGAGATGACAACGGGTCCAAGGGGGATAATGGCGATACGCAGTATTTT.

V gene TRBV5-8 combines with J gene TRBJ2-5; D may be TRBD2 (6 bases). The germline CDR1 and CDR2 sequences are SGHTS and YDEGEE. This CDR3 has 14 amino acids. V gave up 5 bases and J gave up 4 bases, with 15 bases separating them. CDR3 DNA sequence: TGTGCCAGCAGACCACCGGGACTCGGAGAGACCCAGTACTTC. Translation: CASRPPGLGETQYF.

The V call is TRBV30, the J call TRBJ1-3, with D unclear. Germline assignment: CDR1 GTSNPN and CDR2 SVGIG (reference sequence). CDR3 length: 14 residues. Trimming pared 3 bases from V and 7 bases from J, leaving 16 bases between. The CDR3 is CAWSANSFQNTIYF. CDR3 DNA: TGTGCCTGGAGCGCTAACAGTTTTCAGAACACCATATATTTT. Full variable domain (rest looked up from reference TRBV30 and TRBJ1-3): SQTIHQWPATLVQPVGSPLSLECTVEGTSNPNLYWYRQAAGRGLQLLFYSVGIGQISSEVPQNLSASRPQDRQFILSSKKLLLSDSGFYLCAWSANSFQNTIYFGEGSWLTVV.

The chain uses TRBV7-6 and TRBJ2-1; 8 nucleotides line up with TRBD2. Trimming removed 2 bases from V and 15 bases from J; junction bases left unmatched: 12. The CDR3 length is 14 residues. Germline V gene lookup returns CDR1 SGHVS and CDR2 FNYEAQ. The CDR3 is CASSLISGTFRWFF. The CDR3 DNA reads TGTGCCAGCAGCTTAATTAGCGGGACCTTTCGTTGGTTCTTC.

The chain uses TRBV15 and TRBJ2-7; 15 bases line up with TRBD2. The CDR3 is made up of 17 amino acids. The germline V gene encodes CDR1 LNHNV and CDR2 YYDKDF (reference sequence). The V segment lost 1 base and the J segment 6 bases; nucleotides outside the gene matches: 7. The CDR3 bases are TGTGCCACCAGCAGAGGGACTAGCGGGAGGGCCTCCGCCGAGCAGTACTTC. Translating it yields CATSRGTSGRASAEQYF.

The rearrangement uses TRBV29-1 and TRBJ1-4; D not certain. Trimming cost V 7 bases and J 8 bases, with 14 bases left between them. The germline CDR1 and CDR2 sequences are SQVTM and ANQGSEA. CDR3 length: 12 residues. The CDR3, as DNA: TGCAGCGCCAACCTAGACGGAGAAAAACTGTTTTTT. Residues: CSANLDGEKLFF.

The chain combines TRBV6-2 or TRBV6-3 with TRBJ1-1, with D possibly being TRBD1 (5 bases). The CDR3 extends over 15 amino acids. The germline V gene has CDR1 MNHEY and CDR2 SVGEGT. V shed 2 bases and J shed 5 bases, with 15 bases lying between them. CDR3 DNA sequence: TGTGCCAGCAGTTACGTCGGCAGGGTCGGTACTGAAGCTTTCTTT. Residues: CASSYVGRVGTEAFF.

The chain joins TRBV29-1 to TRBJ2-7, with D perhaps matching TRBD2 (5 bases). Per the germline V gene, CDR1 is SQVTM and CDR2 is ANQGSEA. This CDR3 region has 13 residues. Trimming shortened V by 8 bases and J by 6 bases, and 20 bases separated the two germline ends. The CDR3 spells CSTLRSAGGEQYF. The CDR3 bases are TGCAGCACTCTTCGTTCTGCCGGAGGCGAGCAGTACTTC.

The chain combines TRBV2 with TRBJ2-4; a weak D match, TRBD1 (6 bases). CDR3 length equals 15 residues. V gave up 5 bases and J gave up 6 bases, with 17 bases separating them. The germline V gene encodes CDR1 SNHLY and CDR2 FYNNEI. CDR3 residues: CASSHEGVLGNIQYF. The CDR3 region has the DNA TGTGCCAGCAGTCACGAGGGGGTTCTGGGAAACATTCAGTACTTC.

The chain is built from TRBV18 and TRBJ2-1; tentative D call: TRBD2 (6 bases). Germline-derived CDR1 and CDR2 are KGHSH and LQKENI. There are 18 residues in the CDR3. V was clipped by 1 base and J by 0 bases, with 16 bases between them. The CDR3, as DNA: TGTGCCAGCTCACCACTAGCGGAAAGCCCCAGCTCCTACAATGAGCAGTTCTTC. Residues: CASSPLAESPSSYNEQFF.

This clone was observed a few times. V gene TRBV7-2 combines with J gene TRBJ2-7; 11 bases match TRBD2. Germline trimming cut 4 bases from V and 1 base from J; bases unmatched to any gene: 6. The CDR3 has 16 residues. Germline V CDR1 and CDR2: SGHTA, FQGNSA. The CDR3 region has the DNA TGTGCCAGCAGCTCTGATACTAGCGGGAGATCCTACGAGCAGTACTTC. As protein: CASSSDTSGRSYEQYF.

V and J are TRBV12-3 or TRBV12-4 and TRBJ2-1; perhaps TRBD2 as D (5 bases). Trimming removed 6 bases from V and 6 bases from J, with 9 bases in between. The CDR3 runs to 12 residues. DNA of the CDR3: TGTGCCAGCAGCCACGGGGTCAATGAGCAGTTCTTC. Its translation: CASSHGVNEQFF.

The chain couples TRBV30 to TRBJ1-6, with D perhaps matching TRBD1 (6 bases). The CDR3 totals 15 residues. Germline CDR1 reads GTSNPN; CDR2 reads SVGIG (reference sequence). The germline V and J ends were trimmed by 1 base and 6 bases, with 13 bases remaining between them. The CDR3 loop reads CAWSALTGGNSPLHF. As DNA, the CDR3 is TGTGCCTGGAGTGCACTGACAGGTGGTAATTCACCCCTCCACTTT.

The chain is built from TRBV19 and TRBJ1-1, with D unresolved. Trimming removed 4 bases from V and 6 bases from J, with 9 bases in between. The CDR3 is made up of 12 amino acids. The germline V gene has CDR1 LNHDA and CDR2 SQIVND (reference sequence). CDR3 bases: TGTGCCAGTAGTACCAGTGTATCTGAAGCTTTCTTT. Translating gives CASSTSVSEAFF. The entire variable domain, with the rest obtained from reference TRBV19 and TRBJ1-1, is as follows: DGGITQSPKYLFRKEGQNVTLSCEQNLNHDAMYWYRQDPGQGLRLIYYSQIVNDFQKGDIAEGYSVSREKKESFPLTVTSAQKNPTAFYLCASSTSVSEAFFGQGTRLTVV.

The chain uses TRBV2 and TRBJ2-5; D remains ambiguous. V gave up 5 bases and J gave up 2 bases, with 6 bases separating them. This CDR3 is built from 12 residues. Germline CDR1 SNHLY, CDR2 FYNNEI. For the CDR3, the DNA is TGTGCCAGCAGTCCTAGGCAAGAGACCCAGTACTTC. Its translation: CASSPRQETQYF.

The chain couples TRBV7-6 to TRBJ1-1, with TRBD1 matching 7 bases. Germline V gene sequence: CDR1 SGHVS, CDR2 FNYEAQ. The CDR3 totals 14 residues. V gave up 3 bases and J gave up 7 bases; unmatched junction bases: 8. The CDR3 DNA is TGTGCCAGCAGCTTCACAGGGGCGCTCCATGAAGCTTTCTTT. Encoded protein: CASSFTGALHEAFF.

This sequence joins TRBV7-2 and TRBJ2-5, with D possibly matching TRBD2 (6 bases). Germline V lookup: CDR1 SGHTA, CDR2 FQGNSA. Trimming cost V 2 bases and J 5 bases, with 12 bases left between them. CDR3 length: 14 amino acids. The CDR3 region has the DNA TGTGCCAGCAGCTTATTGCGGGAAGGGGAGACCCAGTACTTC. Translated: CASSLLREGETQYF.

This sequence joins TRBV6-2 or TRBV6-3 and TRBJ2-7; 8 bases fit TRBD2. V was clipped by 0 bases and J by 4 bases; unmatched bases: 14. This CDR3 comprises 18 residues. Germline values: CDR1 MNHEY, CDR2 SVGEGT. CDR3 DNA sequence: TGTGCCAGCAGTTACTCGAGCAGCAGCGGGAGTTTCGGGTACGAGCAGTACTTC. Protein: CASSYSSSSGSFGYEQYF.

The sample holds one count of this clone. The chain carries TRBV10-3 and TRBJ2-5, with 7 positions matching TRBD1. Germline CDR1 is ENHRY and CDR2 is SYGVKD. The junction had 5 bases not matched to a gene; V was cut back by 10 bases and J by 0 bases. The CDR3 length is 13 residues. The CDR3 sequence: CATETGYQETQYF. CDR3 coding DNA: TGTGCCACGGAGACAGGGTACCAAGAGACCCAGTACTTC.

The chain carries TRBV5-4 and TRBJ2-1; 8 nucleotides match TRBD2. V lost 9 bases to trimming and J lost 0 bases; unmatched junction nucleotides: 2. CDR1 is SGHNT and CDR2 is YYREEE in the germline V gene (reference sequence). This CDR3 spans 13 amino acids. The CDR3 loop is CATGGSSYNEQFF. The CDR3 nucleotides are TGTGCCACGGGGGGGAGCTCCTACAATGAGCAGTTCTTC.